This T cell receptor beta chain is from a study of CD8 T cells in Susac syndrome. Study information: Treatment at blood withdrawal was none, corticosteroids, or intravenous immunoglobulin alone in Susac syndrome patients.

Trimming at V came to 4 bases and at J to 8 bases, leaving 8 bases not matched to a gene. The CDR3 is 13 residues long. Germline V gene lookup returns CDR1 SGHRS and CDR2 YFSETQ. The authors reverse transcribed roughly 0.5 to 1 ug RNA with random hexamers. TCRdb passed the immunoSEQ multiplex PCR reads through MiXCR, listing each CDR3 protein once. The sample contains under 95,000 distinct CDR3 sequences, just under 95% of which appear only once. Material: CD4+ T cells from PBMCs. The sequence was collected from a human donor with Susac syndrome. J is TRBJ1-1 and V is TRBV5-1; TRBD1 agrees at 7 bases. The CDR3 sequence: CASSGGQSYEAFF. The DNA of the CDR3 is TGCGCCAGCAGCGGGGGACAGAGCTACGAAGCTTTCTTT.